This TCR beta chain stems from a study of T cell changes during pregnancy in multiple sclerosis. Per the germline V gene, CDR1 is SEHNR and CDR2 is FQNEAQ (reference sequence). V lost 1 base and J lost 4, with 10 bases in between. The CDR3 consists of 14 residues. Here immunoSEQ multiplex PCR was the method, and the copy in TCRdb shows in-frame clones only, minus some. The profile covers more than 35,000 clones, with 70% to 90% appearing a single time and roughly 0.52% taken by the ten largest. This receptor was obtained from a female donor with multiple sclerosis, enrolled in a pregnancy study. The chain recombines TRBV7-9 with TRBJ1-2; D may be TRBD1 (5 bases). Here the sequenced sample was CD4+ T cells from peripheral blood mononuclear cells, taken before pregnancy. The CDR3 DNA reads TGTGCCAGCAGCTTAGGGGGCGCTGGCTATGGCTACACCTTC. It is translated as CASSLGGAGYGYTF.